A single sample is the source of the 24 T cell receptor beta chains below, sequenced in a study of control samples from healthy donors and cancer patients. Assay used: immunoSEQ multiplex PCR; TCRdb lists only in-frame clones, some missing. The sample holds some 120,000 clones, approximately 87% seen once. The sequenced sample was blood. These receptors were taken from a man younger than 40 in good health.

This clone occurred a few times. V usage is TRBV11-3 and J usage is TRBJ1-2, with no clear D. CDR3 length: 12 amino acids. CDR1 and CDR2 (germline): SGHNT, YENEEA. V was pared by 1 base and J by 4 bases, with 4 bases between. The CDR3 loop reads CASSLAGYGYTF. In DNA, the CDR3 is TGTGCCAGCAGCTTAGCCGGCTATGGCTACACCTTC. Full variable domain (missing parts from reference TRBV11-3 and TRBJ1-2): EAGVVQSPRYKIIEKKQPVAFWCNPISGHNTLYWYLQNLGQGPELLIRYENEEAVDDSQLPKDRFSAERLKGVDSTLKIQPAELGDSAVYLCASSLAGYGYTFGSGTRLTVV.

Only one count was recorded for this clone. Here the CDR3 DNA reads TGTGCCAGCAGCCAGCTACAGGATTACTCTGGAAACACCATATATTTT. Translating it yields CASSQLQDYSGNTIYF. V and J are TRBV3-1 (or the pseudogene TRBV3-2) and TRBJ1-3; D may be TRBD1 (5 bases). The length of the CDR3 is 16 residues. Trimming removed 3 bases at V and 0 bases at J, with 12 bases between. Germline V gene lookup returns CDR1 LGHDT and CDR2 YNNKEL (reference sequence).

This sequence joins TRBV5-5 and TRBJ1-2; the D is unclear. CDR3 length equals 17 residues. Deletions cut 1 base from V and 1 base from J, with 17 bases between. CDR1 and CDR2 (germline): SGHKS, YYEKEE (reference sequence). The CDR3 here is CASSLITGVPLNYGYTF. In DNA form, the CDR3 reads TGTGCCAGCAGCTTGATTACGGGAGTCCCCCTTAACTATGGCTACACCTTC.

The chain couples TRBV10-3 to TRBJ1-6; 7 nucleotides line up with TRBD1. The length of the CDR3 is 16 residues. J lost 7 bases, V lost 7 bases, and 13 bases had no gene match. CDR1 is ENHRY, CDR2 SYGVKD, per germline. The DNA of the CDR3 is TGTGCCATCAACACTGACAGGGACGAGAGGAATTCACCCCTCCACTTT. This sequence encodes CAINTDRDERNSPLHF.

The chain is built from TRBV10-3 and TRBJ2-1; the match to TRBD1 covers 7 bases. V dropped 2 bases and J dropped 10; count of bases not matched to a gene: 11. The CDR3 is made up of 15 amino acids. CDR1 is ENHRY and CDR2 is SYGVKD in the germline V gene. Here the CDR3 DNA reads TGTGCCATCAGTGAGGGGACAGCCATACAATGGGAGCAGTTCTTC. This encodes CAISEGTAIQWEQFF.

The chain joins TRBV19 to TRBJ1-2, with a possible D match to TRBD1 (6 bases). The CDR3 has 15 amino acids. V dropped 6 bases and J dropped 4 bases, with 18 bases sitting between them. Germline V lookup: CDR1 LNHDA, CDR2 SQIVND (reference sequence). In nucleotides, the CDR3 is TGTGCCAGTAGACTGGCCGGGGAGACAGGCTATGGCTACACCTTC. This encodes CASRLAGETGYGYTF.

The CDR3, as DNA: TGTGCCACCAGTGATGGTAGGAGGGACGAGCAGTACTTC. This sequence encodes CATSDGRRDEQYF. The chain has TRBV24-1 and TRBJ2-7; D may be TRBD2 (6 bases). The CDR3 totals 13 residues. The V end was cut by 3 bases, the J end by 5 bases, with 10 bases between. Germline loops: CDR1 KGHDR, CDR2 SFDVKD.

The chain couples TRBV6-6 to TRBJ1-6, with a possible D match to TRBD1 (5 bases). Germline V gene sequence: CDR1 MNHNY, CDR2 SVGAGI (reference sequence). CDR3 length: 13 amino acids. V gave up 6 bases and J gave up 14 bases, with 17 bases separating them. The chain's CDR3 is CASRPRDPGTLHF. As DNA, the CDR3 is TGTGCCAGCAGACCACGGGACCCTGGCACCCTCCACTTT.

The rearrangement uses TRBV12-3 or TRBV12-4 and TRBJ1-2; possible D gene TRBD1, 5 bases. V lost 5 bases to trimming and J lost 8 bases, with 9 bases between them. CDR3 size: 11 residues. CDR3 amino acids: CASSGGDGYTF. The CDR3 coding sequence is TGTGCCAGCAGTGGCGGGGACGGCTACACCTTC.

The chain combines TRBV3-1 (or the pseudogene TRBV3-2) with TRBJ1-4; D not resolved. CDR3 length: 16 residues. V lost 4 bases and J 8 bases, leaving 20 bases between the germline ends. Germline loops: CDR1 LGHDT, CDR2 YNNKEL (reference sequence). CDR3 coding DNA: TGTGCCAGCAGCCCCAAGGTTGGGCGGAGGAACGAAAAACTGTTTTTT. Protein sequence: CASSPKVGRRNEKLFF.

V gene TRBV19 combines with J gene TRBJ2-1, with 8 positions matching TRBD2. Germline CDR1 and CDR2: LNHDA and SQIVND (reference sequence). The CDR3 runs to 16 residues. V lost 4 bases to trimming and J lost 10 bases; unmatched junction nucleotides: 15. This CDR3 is CASSTPGLAGPGEQFF. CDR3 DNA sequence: TGTGCCAGTAGTACCCCCGGTCTAGCGGGTCCGGGAGAGCAGTTCTTC.

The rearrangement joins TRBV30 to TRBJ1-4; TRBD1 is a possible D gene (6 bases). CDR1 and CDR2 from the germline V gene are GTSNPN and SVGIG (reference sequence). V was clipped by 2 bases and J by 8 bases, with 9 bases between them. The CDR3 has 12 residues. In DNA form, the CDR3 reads TGTGCCTGGAGTAAGGGGGACGAAAAACTGTTTTTT. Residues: CAWSKGDEKLFF.

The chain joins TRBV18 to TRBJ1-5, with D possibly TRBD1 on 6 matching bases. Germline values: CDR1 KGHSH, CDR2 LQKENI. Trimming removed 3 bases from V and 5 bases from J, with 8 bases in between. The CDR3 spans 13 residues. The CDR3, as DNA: TGTGCCAGCTCACCGGGGGGGCATCAGCCCCAGCATTTT. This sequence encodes CASSPGGHQPQHF. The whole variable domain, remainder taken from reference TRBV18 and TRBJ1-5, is NAGVMQNPRHLVRRRGQEARLRCSPMKGHSHVYWYRQLPEEGLKFMVYLQKENIIDESGMPKERFSAEFPKEGPSILRIQQVVRGDSAAYFCASSPGGHQPQHFGDGTRLSIL.

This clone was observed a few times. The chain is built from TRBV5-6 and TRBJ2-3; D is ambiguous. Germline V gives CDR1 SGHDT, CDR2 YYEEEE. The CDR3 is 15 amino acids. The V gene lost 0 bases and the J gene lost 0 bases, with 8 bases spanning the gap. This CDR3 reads CASSLGPSSTDTQYF. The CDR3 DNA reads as TGTGCCAGCAGCTTGGGACCGTCTAGCACAGATACGCAGTATTTT.

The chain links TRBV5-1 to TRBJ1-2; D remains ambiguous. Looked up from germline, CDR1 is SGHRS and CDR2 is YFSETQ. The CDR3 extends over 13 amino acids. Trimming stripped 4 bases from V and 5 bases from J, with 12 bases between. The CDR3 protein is CASSPGPPYGYTF. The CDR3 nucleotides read TGCGCCAGCAGCCCCGGACCGCCTTATGGCTACACCTTC. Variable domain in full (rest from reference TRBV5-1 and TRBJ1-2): KAGVTQTPRYLIKTRGQQVTLSCSPISGHRSVSWYQQTPGQGLQFLFEYFSETQRNKGNFPGRFSGRQFSNSRSEMNVSTLELGDSALYLCASSPGPPYGYTFGSGTRLTVV.

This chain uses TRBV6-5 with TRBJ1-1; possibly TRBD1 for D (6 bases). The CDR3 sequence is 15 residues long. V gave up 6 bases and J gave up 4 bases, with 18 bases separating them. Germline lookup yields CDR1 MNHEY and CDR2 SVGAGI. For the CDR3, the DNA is TGTGCCAGCAGCCCCTCAGGGGTAGCCCCCACTGAAGCTTTCTTT. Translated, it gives CASSPSGVAPTEAFF.

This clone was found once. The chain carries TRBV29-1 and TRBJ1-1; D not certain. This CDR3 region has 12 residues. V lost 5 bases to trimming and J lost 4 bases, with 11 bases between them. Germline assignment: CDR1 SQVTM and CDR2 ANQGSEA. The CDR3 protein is CSVRAGSTEAFF. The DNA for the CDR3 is TGCAGCGTTCGAGCCGGGAGCACTGAAGCTTTCTTT.

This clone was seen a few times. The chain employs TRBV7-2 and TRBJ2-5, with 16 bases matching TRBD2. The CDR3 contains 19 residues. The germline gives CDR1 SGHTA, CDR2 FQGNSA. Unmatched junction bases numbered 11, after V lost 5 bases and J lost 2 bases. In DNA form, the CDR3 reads TGTGCCAGCAGCCCACTCCCCCCGGGACTAGCGGGGGGGCAAGAGACCCAGTACTTC. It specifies CASSPLPPGLAGGQETQYF.

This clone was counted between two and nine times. The CDR3 DNA is TGTGCCAGCAGCTTTGGCAGGGGCTATGGCTACACCTTC. Translated, it gives CASSFGRGYGYTF. The chain combines TRBV7-8 with TRBJ1-2; tentative D call: TRBD1 (6 bases). The CDR3 is 13 amino acids. Between the trimmed V and J ends, which lost 3 bases and 4 bases, there was a span of 9 bases. Germline CDR1 and CDR2: SGHVS and FQNEAQ.

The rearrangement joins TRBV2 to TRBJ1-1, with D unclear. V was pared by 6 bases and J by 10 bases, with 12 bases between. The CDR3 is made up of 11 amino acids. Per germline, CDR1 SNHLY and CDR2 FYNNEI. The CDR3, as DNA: TGTGCCAGCAGATTAGAGGGAGGAGCTTTCTTT. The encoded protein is CASRLEGGAFF.

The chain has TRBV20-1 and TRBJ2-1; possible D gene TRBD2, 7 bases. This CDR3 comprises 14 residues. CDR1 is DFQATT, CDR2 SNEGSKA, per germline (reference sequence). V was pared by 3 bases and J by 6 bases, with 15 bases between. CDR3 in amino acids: CSASLRGARNEQFF. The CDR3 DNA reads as TGCAGTGCTAGTCTACGGGGGGCGCGCAATGAGCAGTTCTTC.

This CDR3 reads CATSDSSSGNTIYF. CDR3 nucleotide sequence: TGTGCCACCAGTGACAGCAGCTCTGGAAACACCATATATTTT. The rearrangement joins TRBV24-1 to TRBJ1-3; D is uncertain. V was trimmed by 4 bases and J by 0 bases, leaving 6 bases between them. Germline V gene data show CDR1 as KGHDR and CDR2 as SFDVKD. The CDR3 sequence is 14 residues long.

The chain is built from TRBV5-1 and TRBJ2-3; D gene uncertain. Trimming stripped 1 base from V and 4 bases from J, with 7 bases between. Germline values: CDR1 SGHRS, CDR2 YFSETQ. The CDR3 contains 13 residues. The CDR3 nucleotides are TGCGCCAGCAGCTTGCCCCCAGCAGATACGCAGTATTTT. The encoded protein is CASSLPPADTQYF.

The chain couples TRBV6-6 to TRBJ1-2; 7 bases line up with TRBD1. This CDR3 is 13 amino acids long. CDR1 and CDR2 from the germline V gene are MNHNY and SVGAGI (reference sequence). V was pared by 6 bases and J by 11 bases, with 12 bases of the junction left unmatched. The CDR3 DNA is TGTGCCAGCAGCACCAATGCGGGACAGCCGTACACCTTC. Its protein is CASSTNAGQPYTF.